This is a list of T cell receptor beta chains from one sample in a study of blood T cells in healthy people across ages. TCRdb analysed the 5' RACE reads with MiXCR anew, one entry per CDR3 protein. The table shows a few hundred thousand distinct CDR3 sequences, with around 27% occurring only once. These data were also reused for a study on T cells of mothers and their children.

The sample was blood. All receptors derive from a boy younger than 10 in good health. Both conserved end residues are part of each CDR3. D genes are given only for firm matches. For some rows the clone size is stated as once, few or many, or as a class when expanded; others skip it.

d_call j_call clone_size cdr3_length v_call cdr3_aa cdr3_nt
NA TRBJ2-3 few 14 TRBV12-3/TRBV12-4 CASSLAKAVDTQYF TGTGCCAGCAGTTTAGCAAAGGCCGTAGATACGCAGTATTTT
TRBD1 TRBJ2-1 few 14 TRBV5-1 CASSFRTGSSEQFF TGCGCCAGCAGCTTCCGGACAGGGTCGAGTGAGCAGTTCTTC
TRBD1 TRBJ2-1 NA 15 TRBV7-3 CASSSLTGIYNEQFF TGTGCCAGCAGCTCCTTGACAGGGATCTACAATGAGCAGTTCTTC
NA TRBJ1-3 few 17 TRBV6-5 CASSLMGDADRGNTIYF TGTGCCAGCAGTTTGATGGGGGATGCTGATCGAGGAAACACCATATATTTT
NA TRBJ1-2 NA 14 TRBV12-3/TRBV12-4 CASSFREIGYGYTF TGTGCCAGCAGTTTTAGGGAAATAGGCTATGGCTACACCTTC
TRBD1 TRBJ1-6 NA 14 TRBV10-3 CAIRPGQGNSPLHF TGTGCCATTAGACCGGGACAGGGTAATTCACCCCTCCACTTT
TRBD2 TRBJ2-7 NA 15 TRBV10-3 CAINTGLARSYEQYF TGTGCCATCAACACTGGACTAGCGCGCTCCTACGAGCAGTACTTC
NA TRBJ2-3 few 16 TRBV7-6 CASSPGGFLSTDTQYF TGTGCTAGCAGCCCCGGCGGCTTTTTGAGCACAGATACGCAGTATTTT
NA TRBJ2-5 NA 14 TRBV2 CASSDGLSRETQYF TGTGCCAGCAGTGATGGGTTGAGTCGAGAGACCCAGTACTTC
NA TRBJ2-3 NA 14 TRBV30 CAWSVISGTDTQYF TGTGCCTGGAGTGTAATCAGTGGCACAGATACGCAGTATTTT
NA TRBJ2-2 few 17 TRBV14 CASSQDTRGALTGELFF TGTGCCAGCAGCCAAGATACGAGGGGCGCCCTTACCGGGGAGCTGTTTTTT
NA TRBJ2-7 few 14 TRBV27 CASSPSLEPYEQYF TGTGCCAGCAGTCCATCTCTCGAACCCTACGAGCAGTACTTC
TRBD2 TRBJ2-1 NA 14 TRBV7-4 CASSPWSGGNEQFF TGTGCCAGCAGCCCCTGGAGCGGGGGCAATGAGCAGTTCTTC
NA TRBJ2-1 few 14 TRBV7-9 CASSLVAAYNEQFF TGTGCCAGCAGCTTAGTAGCGGCCTACAATGAGCAGTTCTTC
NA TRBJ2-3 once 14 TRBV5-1 CASSLWQLTDTQYF TGCGCCAGCAGCTTGTGGCAGTTGACAGATACGCAGTATTTT
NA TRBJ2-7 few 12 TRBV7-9 CASSFLTYEQYF TGTGCCAGCAGCTTTTTAACCTACGAGCAGTACTTC
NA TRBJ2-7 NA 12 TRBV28 CASSWNSNEQYF TGTGCCAGCAGTTGGAATTCGAACGAGCAGTACTTC
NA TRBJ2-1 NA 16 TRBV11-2 CASSLGRGKSYNEQFF TGTGCCAGCAGCTTAGGCAGGGGTAAGTCCTACAATGAGCAGTTCTTC
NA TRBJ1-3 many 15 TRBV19 CASSMYSSSGNTIYF TGTGCCAGTAGTATGTATAGCAGCTCTGGAAACACCATATATTTT
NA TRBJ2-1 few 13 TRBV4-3 CASSQDGFREQFF TGCGCCAGCAGCCAAGACGGATTTCGAGAGCAGTTCTTC
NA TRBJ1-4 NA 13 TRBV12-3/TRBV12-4 CASSLQLGEKLFF TGTGCCAGCAGTTTGCAGTTGGGTGAAAAACTGTTTTTT
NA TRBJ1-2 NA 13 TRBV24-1 CATRKAGKNGYTF TGTGCCACCAGAAAGGCAGGGAAGAATGGCTACACCTTC
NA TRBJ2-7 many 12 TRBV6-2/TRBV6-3 CATNGGSYEQYF TGTGCCACGAACGGGGGCTCCTACGAGCAGTACTTC
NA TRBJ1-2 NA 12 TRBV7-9 CASSLVGDGYTF TGTGCCAGCAGCTTGGTTGGGGACGGCTACACCTTC
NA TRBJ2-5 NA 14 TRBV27 CASSLSERAETQYF TGTGCCAGCAGTTTATCGGAAAGGGCTGAGACCCAGTACTTC
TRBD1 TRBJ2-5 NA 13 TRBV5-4 CASSYRDSRTQYF TGTGCCAGCAGCTACCGGGACAGCCGGACCCAGTACTTC
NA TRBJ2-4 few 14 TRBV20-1 CSATPTGSKNIQYF TGCAGTGCCACCCCGACAGGATCGAAAAACATTCAGTACTTC
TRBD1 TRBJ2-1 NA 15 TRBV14 CASSHPGQGYDEQFF TGTGCCAGCAGCCACCCGGGACAGGGCTACGATGAGCAGTTCTTC
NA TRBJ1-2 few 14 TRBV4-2 CASSQPDSFGSYTF TGTGCCAGCAGCCAACCCGACAGCTTCGGGAGCTACACCTTC
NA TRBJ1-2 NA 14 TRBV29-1 CTLSWGVPSYGYTF TGCACCCTGTCATGGGGAGTTCCTAGCTATGGCTACACCTTC